Here is one TCR beta chain with its context. CDR1 SGHRS and CDR2 YFSETQ come from the germline V gene. The V and J ends lost 0 bases and 2 bases respectively, with 11 bases between them. The CDR3 loop spans 15 amino acids. This sample is part of a study of PD-L1 blockade in urothelial cancer. At the level of the study: The patients had undergone anywhere from 0 to 3 prior chemotherapy regimens. After treatment start, blood was analyzed at 3 weeks (second dose) and at 6 weeks.

Clones were read by immunoSEQ multiplex PCR, and TCRdb kept only the in-frame ones, dropping some. Counted here are around 41,000 clones, 83% occurring once; the ten biggest clones make up roughly 16%. Sample time point: peripheral blood 6 weeks after treatment start. Sample numbers ranged from 1 to 8 per patient, encompassing pretreatment and on-treatment collections. The V gene is TRBV5-1, the J gene TRBJ2-5, with D perhaps matching TRBD2 (6 bases). The sequence came from a man in his sixties with urothelial cancer. The sample here was PBMCs, taken around atezolizumab (anti-PD-L1) treatment. CDR3 DNA sequence: TGCGCCAGCAGCTTGGGGGGAGGCTGGCAAGAGACCCAGTACTTC. Translated, it gives CASSLGGGWQETQYF.